This T cell receptor beta chain emerged from a study of blood T cell repertoires in COVID-19. The ends lost 4 bases at V and 0 bases at J; junction bases unmatched: 9. The CDR3 length is 17 residues. Per the germline V gene, CDR1 is LNHDA and CDR2 is SQIVND (reference sequence). Produced via immunoSEQ multiplex PCR; TCRdb's table is partial and in-frame only. Among approximately 170,000 clones listed, about 88% were seen once. The rearrangement links TRBV19 to TRBJ1-5; 7 nucleotides align to TRBD1. The TCR comes from an elderly woman with COVID-19, enrolled during active disease. What was sequenced was peripheral blood. The DNA for the CDR3 is TGTGCCAGTAGTACCCAAAGACAGGGTTCTAGCAATCAGCCCCAGCATTTT. Protein product: CASSTQRQGSSNQPQHF.